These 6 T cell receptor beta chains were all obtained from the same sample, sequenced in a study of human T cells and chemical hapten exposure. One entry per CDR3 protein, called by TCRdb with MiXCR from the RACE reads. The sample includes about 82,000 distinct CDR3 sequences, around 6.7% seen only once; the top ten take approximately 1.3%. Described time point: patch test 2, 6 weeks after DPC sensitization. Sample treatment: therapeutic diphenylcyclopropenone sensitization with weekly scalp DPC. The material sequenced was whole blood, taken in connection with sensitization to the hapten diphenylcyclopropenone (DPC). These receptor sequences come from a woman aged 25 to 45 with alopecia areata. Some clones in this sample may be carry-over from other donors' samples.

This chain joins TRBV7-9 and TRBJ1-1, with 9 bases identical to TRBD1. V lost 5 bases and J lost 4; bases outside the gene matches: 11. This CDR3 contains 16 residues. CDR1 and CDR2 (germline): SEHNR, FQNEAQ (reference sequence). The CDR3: CASSRPRTGAITEAFF. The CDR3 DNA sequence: TGTGCCAGCAGCCGTCCTAGGACAGGGGCTATCACTGAAGCTTTCTTT.

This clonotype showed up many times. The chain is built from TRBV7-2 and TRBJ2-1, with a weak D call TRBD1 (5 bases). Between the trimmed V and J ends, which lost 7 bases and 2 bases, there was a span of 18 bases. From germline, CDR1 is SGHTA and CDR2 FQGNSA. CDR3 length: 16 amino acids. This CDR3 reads CASTPDLDRTYNEQFF. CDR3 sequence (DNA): TGTGCCAGCACCCCTGACCTTGACAGAACCTACAATGAGCAGTTCTTC.

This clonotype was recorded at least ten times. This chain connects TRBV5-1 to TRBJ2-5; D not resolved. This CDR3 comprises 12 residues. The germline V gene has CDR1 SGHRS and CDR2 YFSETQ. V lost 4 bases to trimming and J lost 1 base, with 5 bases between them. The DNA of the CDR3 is TGCGCCAGCAGCACCTCCCAAGAGACCCAGTACTTC. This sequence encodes CASSTSQETQYF. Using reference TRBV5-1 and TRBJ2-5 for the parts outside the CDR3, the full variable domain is KAGVTQTPRYLIKTRGQQVTLSCSPISGHRSVSWYQQTPGQGLQFLFEYFSETQRNKGNFPGRFSGRQFSNSRSEMNVSTLELGDSALYLCASSTSQETQYFGPGTRLLVL.

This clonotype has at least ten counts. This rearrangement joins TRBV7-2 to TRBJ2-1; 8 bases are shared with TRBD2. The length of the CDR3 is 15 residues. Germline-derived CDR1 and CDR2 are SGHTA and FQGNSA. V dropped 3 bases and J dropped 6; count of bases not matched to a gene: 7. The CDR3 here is CASSFQTTSGNEQFF. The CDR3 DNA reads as TGTGCCAGCAGCTTCCAGACAACTAGCGGCAATGAGCAGTTCTTC.

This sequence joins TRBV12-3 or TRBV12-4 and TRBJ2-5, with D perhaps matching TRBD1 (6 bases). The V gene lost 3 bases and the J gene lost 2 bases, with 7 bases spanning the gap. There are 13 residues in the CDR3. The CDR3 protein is CASSLGTQETQYF. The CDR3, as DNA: TGTGCCAGCAGTTTGGGGACACAAGAGACCCAGTACTTC.

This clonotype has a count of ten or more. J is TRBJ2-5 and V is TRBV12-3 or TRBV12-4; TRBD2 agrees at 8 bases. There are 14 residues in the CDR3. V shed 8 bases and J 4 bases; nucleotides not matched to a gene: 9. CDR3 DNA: TGTGCCAGCTCCTCCGGGGGGGATCGAGAGACCCAGTACTTC. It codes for CASSSGGDRETQYF.